This TCR beta chain derives from a study of graft-versus-host responses after intestinal transplantation. The overall study: Grafts that recipients had were multivisceral, liver-intestinal, or isolated intestinal transplants. Study results and caveats: Some GvH clones were seen earlier in gut or blood, suggesting intestinal origin. Peak GvH clone levels in circulation were associated with early post-transplant HvG declines.

Plated together were some 200,000 CFSE-labeled responder cells and some 200,000 irradiated, violet-dye-labeled stimulator cells. CFSE-low proliferating responders, CD3+CD4+ and CD3+CD8+, were sorted post-reaction. Sequenced by immunoSEQ multiplex PCR; TCRdb stores in-frame clones only, minus some. Among some 13,000 clones listed, more than 30% were seen once. This CDR3 spans 13 amino acids. Germline assignment: CDR1 LNHDA and CDR2 SQIVND (reference sequence). The sample in question was alloreactive CD8+ T cells from a mixed lymphocyte reaction culture, obtained before intestinal transplant. Subset described: CFSE-low proliferating T cells sorted from roughly 6-day pre-transplant mixed lymphocyte reaction (GvH or HvG direction). The genes are TRBV19 and TRBJ2-5, with D perhaps matching TRBD2 (5 bases). The J call may be incorrect, as the DNA end agrees better with TRBJ2-7. The sequence was obtained from a human patient who received an intestinal transplant. The CDR3 region has the DNA TGTGCCAGTAGTATGGGAGCAAGCTACGAGCAGTACTTC. Protein sequence: CASSMGASYEQYF.